Below, one T cell receptor (beta chain) is given with its context. Its antigen is not identified. The source of the sample is a study of Graves' ophthalmopathy and Graves' hyperthyroidism. Amplified TCR beta CDR3 regions were obtained using RNA transcripts as template. The authors performed first-round RT-PCR with HTBI primers and then a second-round multiplex PCR. MiXCR, run by TCRdb on the multiplex PCR reads, gives a single entry per CDR3 protein. This sample has about 660,000 distinct CDR3 sequences; more than 40% occur once, and the top ten carry more than 2.5%. In this cohort, patients with other autoimmune diseases, uncontrolled infections, pregnancy or lactation were excluded. Broader study findings: Blood samples also showed most expanded thyroid clonotypes exceeding 0.001 frequency.

The CDR3 sequence is 16 residues long. Losses at the gene ends were 3 bases for V and 0 bases for J; bases not matched to a gene: 4. Germline lookup yields CDR1 DFQATT and CDR2 SNEGSKA (reference sequence). The material sequenced was peripheral blood. The chain is built from TRBV20-1 and TRBJ2-6; TRBD1 agrees at 8 bases. This clonotype originated in an adult man with Graves' ophthalmopathy. DNA of the CDR3: TGCAGTGCTAGGACAGGGGTATCCTCTGGGGCCAACGTCCTGACTTTC. It is translated as CSARTGVSSGANVLTF.